One sample yielded the 12 T cell receptor beta chains listed below, sequenced in a study of cytomegalovirus exposure and HLA in healthy donors. Libraries were prepared by immunoSEQ multiplex PCR; TCRdb keeps only in-frame clonotypes and omits some of them. This table holds roughly 350,000 clones, more than 80% found once. Specimen: PBMCs. Receptors originate from a woman between 18 and 29 years old in good health and CMV-seronegative.

The CDR3 here is CASSQLRDIKNEQFF. CDR3 coding DNA: TGTGCCAGCAGCCAACTCCGGGACATAAAGAATGAGCAGTTCTTC. The V and J genes are TRBV27 and TRBJ2-1, with a possible D match to TRBD1 (6 bases). Per the germline V gene, CDR1 is MNHEY and CDR2 is SMNVEV (reference sequence). V lost 6 bases to trimming and J lost 7 bases, with 19 bases between them. This CDR3 spans 15 amino acids.

The rearrangement uses TRBV5-8 and TRBJ1-2; 7 bases agree with TRBD1. Germline V gene lookup returns CDR1 SGHTS and CDR2 YDEGEE. Trimming took 4 bases from V and 5 from J; bases not matched to a gene: 8. The CDR3 is 14 residues long. CDR3 loop: CASSIWTGGYGYTF. The CDR3 DNA follows: TGTGCCAGCAGCATATGGACAGGAGGGTATGGCTACACCTTC.

This clone has just one count. The chain links TRBV18 to TRBJ1-3; a possible D gene is TRBD1 (5 bases). The CDR3 consists of 13 residues. V was clipped by 5 bases and J by 4 bases, with 9 bases between them. Germline lookup yields CDR1 KGHSH and CDR2 LQKENI. CDR3 loop: CASSADKGNTIYF. DNA for the CDR3: TGTGCCAGCTCAGCGGACAAGGGAAACACCATATATTTT.

The chain uses TRBV4-3 and TRBJ2-7, with 7 positions matching TRBD2. The V and J ends lost 0 bases and 2 bases, in that order; junction bases with no gene match: 4. CDR3 size: 15 residues. Per germline, CDR1 LGHNA and CDR2 YSLEER. The CDR3 reads CASSQDRSGAYEQYF. The DNA of the CDR3 is TGCGCCAGCAGCCAAGATCGGAGCGGGGCCTACGAGCAGTACTTC.

As concerns this clone: Other DNA sequences from this sample encode an identical CDR3 as well. V gene TRBV7-2 combines with J gene TRBJ1-2; possibly TRBD1 for D (6 bases). The germline V gene encodes CDR1 SGHTA and CDR2 FQGNSA. Trimming took off 0 bases at V and 7 bases at J, with 6 bases between the two ends. CDR3 size: 12 residues. CDR3 bases: TGTGCCAGCAGCTTAGCGGGGGCTGGCTACACCTTC. This codes for CASSLAGAGYTF.

The V call is TRBV5-6, the J call TRBJ2-1; 7 bases agree with TRBD2. Germline assignment: CDR1 SGHDT and CDR2 YYEEEE. J was trimmed by 8 bases and V by 4 bases; bases with no gene match: 12. CDR3 length equals 15 residues. The CDR3: CASSPYREGLDEQFF. Here the CDR3 DNA reads TGTGCCAGCAGCCCCTATAGGGAGGGCCTAGATGAGCAGTTCTTC.

The chain links TRBV10-3 to TRBJ2-5, with 8 bases lining up with TRBD2. V dropped 3 bases and J dropped 5; count of bases not matched to a gene: 8. The CDR3 sequence is 15 residues long. The germline V gene has CDR1 ENHRY and CDR2 SYGVKD. CDR3 region: CAISDGREFRETQYF. The CDR3 DNA follows: TGTGCCATCAGTGACGGGAGGGAGTTTAGGGAGACCCAGTACTTC.

This chain joins TRBV7-3 and TRBJ2-1, with D perhaps TRBD2 (6 bases). V lost 5 bases and J lost 5, with 19 bases in between. The CDR3 runs 16 residues. Germline assignment: CDR1 SGHTA and CDR2 FQGTGA. CDR3 nucleotides: TGTGCCAGCAGCCCCGCTACTGGCGGACTACACAATGAGCAGTTCTTC. This gives the protein CASSPATGGLHNEQFF.

The chain carries TRBV27 and TRBJ1-1; 9 nucleotides agree with TRBD1. The length of the CDR3 is 15 residues. CDR1 is MNHEY, CDR2 SMNVEV, per germline (reference sequence). The ends lost 3 bases at V and 5 bases at J; junction bases unmatched: 7. CDR3 bases: TGTGCCAGCAGTTTCTCACAGGGGGCGGGGACTGAAGCTTTCTTT. This codes for CASSFSQGAGTEAFF.

The chain combines TRBV4-3 with TRBJ2-2; the D is unclear. V was trimmed by 4 bases and J by 3 bases, leaving 12 bases between them. Germline V gene data show CDR1 as LGHNA and CDR2 as YSLEER. The CDR3 runs 15 residues. The CDR3 DNA is TGCGCCAGCAGCCCAGGAACTCGATACACCGGGGAGCTGTTTTTT. Its protein is CASSPGTRYTGELFF.

This chain connects TRBV7-2 to TRBJ2-7; 7 bases fit TRBD2. J lost 5 bases, V lost 5 bases, and 6 bases had no gene match. Germline values: CDR1 SGHTA, CDR2 FQGNSA. CDR3 length: 13 amino acids. CDR3 DNA sequence: TGTGCCAGCAGCGTACTAGCGCTCCACGAGCAGTACTTC. Protein: CASSVLALHEQYF.

The DNA of the CDR3 is TGTGCCAGCAGCTTAATGGGAGGGCAAAACACTGAAGCTTTCTTT. Translated, it gives CASSLMGGQNTEAFF. The chain carries TRBV7-3 and TRBJ1-1; no clear D. The V and J ends lost 1 base and 2 bases respectively, with 11 bases between them. CDR1 and CDR2 (germline): SGHTA, FQGTGA. The CDR3 length is 15 residues. Variable domain in full (rest from reference TRBV7-3 and TRBJ1-1): GAGVSQTPSNKVTEKGKYVELRCDPISGHTALYWYRQSLGQGPEFLIYFQGTGAADDSGLPNDRFFAVRPEGSVSTLKIQRTERGDSAVYLCASSLMGGQNTEAFFGQGTRLTVV.